This T cell receptor (beta chain) was sequenced for a study of T cell clonality in common variable immunodeficiency. The CDR3 runs to 14 residues. CDR1 is ENHRY and CDR2 is SYGVKD in the germline V gene. V gave up 0 bases and J gave up 3 bases, with 9 bases separating them. Libraries were prepared by immunoSEQ multiplex PCR; TCRdb keeps only in-frame clonotypes and omits some of them. The table lists tens of thousands of clones, with no singletons. This clone was recorded at least ten times. Read coverage stops 3 residues before the CDR3 terminus; the germline J gene supplies the remainder. Sequenced: peripheral blood mononuclear cells. The TCR originated in a person between 18 and 75 years old in good health. The chain recombines TRBV10-3 with TRBJ2-7; D may match TRBD1 or TRBD2 (5 bases each). The CDR3 is CAISESRGDYEQYF. CDR3 DNA (partial): TGTGCCATCAGTGAGTCGAGAGGGGACTACGAG.